This T cell receptor beta chain came from a study of blood T cell repertoires in COVID-19. Repertoires were generated with immunoSEQ multiplex PCR, while TCRdb's copy carries only in-frame clones and drops some. In the table there are under 250,000 clones, 86% of which are singletons. The CDR3 is 13 amino acids. Germline V gene data show CDR1 as SQVTM and CDR2 as ANQGSEA. The ends lost 8 bases at V and 3 bases at J; junction bases unmatched: 4. The specimen sequenced was peripheral blood. The rearrangement uses TRBV29-1 and TRBJ2-1, with 10 bases that match TRBD1. The TCR was taken from a man between 50 and 59 years old with COVID-19, enrolled during active disease. This chain's CDR3 is CSSTGGFYNEQFF. The CDR3 coding sequence is TGCAGCTCGACAGGGGGCTTCTACAATGAGCAGTTCTTC.